A selection of T cell receptor beta chains follows, all from one sample in a study of blood T cell repertoires in COVID-19. TCRdb keeps only in-frame clones here, not all; method: immunoSEQ multiplex PCR. This repertoire shows 85,000 to 95,000 clones, approximately 91% found once; its top ten account for under 5.5%. The sequencing sample was made of peripheral blood. These receptors were obtained from a man aged 55-75 years with COVID-19, enrolled during active disease. CDR3s include the opening cysteine and the closing phenylalanine or tryptophan. A D gene is named only where the DNA matches it firmly. Expanded clones are given a class, and other clones once, few, many or no size at all.

V: TRBV10-3; length: 16; size: .; D: TRBD2; J: TRBJ2-2; DNA: TGTGCCATCAGTGAGGGAGCGGGAGGGAGCAGCGGGGAGCTGTTTTTT; CDR3: CAISEGAGGSSGELFF
V: TRBV7-2; length: 15; size: .; D: TRBD1; J: TRBJ1-1; DNA: TGTGCCAGCTCCCAGGGGGGCCGGGGACACACTGAAGCTTTCTTT; CDR3: CASSQGGRGHTEAFF
V: TRBV1; length: 16; size: .; D: .; J: TRBJ2-3; DNA: TGCACCAGCAGCCAAGACATCCAGCGGTTCACAGATACGCAGTATTTT; CDR3: CTSSQDIQRFTDTQYF
V: TRBV6-1; length: 14; size: once; D: TRBD2; J: TRBJ2-3; DNA: TGTGCCAGCAGGGTCCGGGACTCGGGGGGAACGCAGTATTTT; CDR3: CASRVRDSGGTQYF
V: TRBV5-5; length: 14; size: .; D: TRBD2; J: TRBJ2-7; DNA: TGTGCCAGCAGCTTGGGAGCGGGGGATTACGAGCAGTACTTC; CDR3: CASSLGAGDYEQYF
V: TRBV2; length: 13; size: few; D: TRBD1; J: TRBJ1-5; DNA: TGTGCCAGCAAAGAGGGGGCGTATCAGCCCCAGCATTTT; CDR3: CASKEGAYQPQHF
V: TRBV29-1; length: 15; size: .; D: .; J: TRBJ2-1; DNA: TGCAGCGTTGGGGAGGGGGAAAAGCCTTACAATGAGCAGTTCTTC; CDR3: CSVGEGEKPYNEQFF
V: TRBV5-1; length: 14; size: once; D: .; J: TRBJ2-7; DNA: TGCGCCAGCAGCTTGGGCGGGCCGGCCTACGAGCAGTACTTC; CDR3: CASSLGGPAYEQYF
V: TRBV2; length: 13; size: once; D: .; J: TRBJ1-2; DNA: TGTGCCAGCAGTGGAGACAGGTCCGTGGGCTACACCTTC; CDR3: CASSGDRSVGYTF
V: TRBV3-1/TRBV3-2; length: 14; size: .; D: .; J: TRBJ1-3; DNA: TGTGCCAGCAGCCAAGGGGGGGCTGGAAACACCATATATTTT; CDR3: CASSQGGAGNTIYF
V: TRBV5-1; length: 14; size: few; D: .; J: TRBJ2-3; DNA: TGCGCCAGCAGCTTGGGTGGGAGTCGGGATACGCAGTATTTT; CDR3: CASSLGGSRDTQYF
V: TRBV28; length: 14; size: .; D: TRBD1; J: TRBJ2-7; DNA: TGTGCCAGCACCGTGGACAGGGATCGATACGAGCAGTACTTC; CDR3: CASTVDRDRYEQYF
V: TRBV28; length: 15; size: .; D: TRBD1; J: TRBJ1-2; DNA: TGTGCCAGCAGTTCCGGACAGGGGACTAACTATGGCTACACCTTC; CDR3: CASSSGQGTNYGYTF
V: TRBV27; length: 16; size: .; D: TRBD2; J: TRBJ2-7; DNA: TGTGCCAGCAGTCCCAGACTAGCGGGAGATGCCTACGAGCAGTACTTC; CDR3: CASSPRLAGDAYEQYF
V: TRBV7-8; length: 18; size: .; D: TRBD2; J: TRBJ2-2; DNA: TGTGCCAGCAGCTTAGTGCCCGGGACTAGCGGGACCACCGGGGAGCTGTTTTTT; CDR3: CASSLVPGTSGTTGELFF
V: TRBV5-1; length: 15; size: .; D: TRBD1; J: TRBJ1-2; DNA: TGCGCCAGCAGCTTAAGGACAGGGTCTAACTATGGCTACACCTTC; CDR3: CASSLRTGSNYGYTF
V: TRBV10-3; length: 15; size: .; D: .; J: TRBJ1-3; DNA: TGTGCCATCACTGGACAGTCAGACTCTGGAAACACCATATATTTT; CDR3: CAITGQSDSGNTIYF
V: TRBV5-1; length: 19; size: .; D: .; J: TRBJ2-3; DNA: TGCGCCAGCAGCTTGGAAACCCCCCCCGGGACATCTAGCACAGATACGCAGTATTTT; CDR3: CASSLETPPGTSSTDTQYF
V: TRBV19; length: 15; size: .; D: .; J: TRBJ1-1; DNA: TGTGCCAGTAGTAGCGGACGGGCAGATGAGGGTGAAGCTTTCTTT; CDR3: CASSSGRADEGEAFF
V: TRBV7-9; length: 15; size: few; D: .; J: TRBJ2-3; DNA: TGTGCCAGCAGCTTAGCGCCCCCGGGTGCAGATACGCAGTATTTT; CDR3: CASSLAPPGADTQYF
V: TRBV3-1/TRBV3-2; length: 15; size: .; D: TRBD2; J: TRBJ2-7; DNA: TGTGCCAGCGGGACTAGCGGGACCTTATCCTACGAGCAGTACTTC; CDR3: CASGTSGTLSYEQYF
V: TRBV7-2; length: 15; size: .; D: .; J: TRBJ2-1; DNA: TGTGCCAGCAGCTTGGCAGGTGGGGCGCGTTATGAGCAGTTCTTC; CDR3: CASSLAGGARYEQFF
V: TRBV29-1; length: 19; size: .; D: TRBD1; J: TRBJ2-5; DNA: TGCAGCGTTGGGGCGAAAACCCAAACTGGGACAGGGGGAAGAGAGACCCAGTACTTC; CDR3: CSVGAKTQTGTGGRETQYF
V: TRBV7-2; length: 15; size: .; D: .; J: TRBJ1-2; DNA: TGTGCCAGCAGCCTGACGGTAAACGGGATCTATGGCTACACCTTC; CDR3: CASSLTVNGIYGYTF
V: TRBV9; length: 12; size: .; D: .; J: TRBJ2-1; DNA: TGTGCCAGCAGCCTCCGGGACAATGAGCAGTTCTTC; CDR3: CASSLRDNEQFF
V: TRBV9; length: 14; size: .; D: .; J: TRBJ2-7; DNA: TGTGCCAGCAGCGTAGCTACAGACTCCTACGAGCAGTACTTC; CDR3: CASSVATDSYEQYF
V: TRBV19; length: 14; size: .; D: .; J: TRBJ2-7; DNA: TGTGCCAGTAGTCCTTGGAATGGACTTAACGAGCAGTACTTC; CDR3: CASSPWNGLNEQYF
V: TRBV7-2; length: 14; size: .; D: TRBD2; J: TRBJ2-3; DNA: TGTGCCAGCGCGAGCGGGGTTAGCACAGATACGCAGTATTTT; CDR3: CASASGVSTDTQYF